This T cell receptor beta chain was documented in a study of identical twins. Each donor (without exception) was a healthy Caucasian. This CDR3 comprises 16 residues. Trimming shortened V by 4 bases and J by 7 bases, and 23 bases separated the two germline ends. Germline V CDR1 and CDR2: SGHDN, FVKESK. Worth noting for this clonotype: Antigen specificity is unknown.

TCRdb re-analysed the 5' RACE reads in MiXCR, keeping a single row per CDR3 protein. The sample includes 1.5 million or so distinct CDR3 sequences, under 35% seen only once; the top ten take 0.27%. Study-wide points: For cord blood, abundant beta clonotypes had fewer insertions, unlike memory repertoires, which showed none. Low generation-probability sequences were in excess among twin-shared out-of-frame alpha sequences. Analyses of zero insertions could be partly confounded by invariant MAIT and iNKT cells.

The chain is built from TRBV14 and TRBJ2-7; tentatively, D is TRBD2 (6 bases). Sequencing was carried out using cord blood. The sequence was collected from a newborn girl in good health. CDR3 in amino acids: CASSLSRLVRGNEQYF. The DNA of the CDR3 is TGTGCCAGCAGCCTGAGCCGACTAGTCAGAGGCAATGAGCAGTACTTC.